A selection of T cell receptor beta chains follows, all from one sample in a study of cytomegalovirus exposure and HLA in healthy donors. Sequencing was performed with immunoSEQ multiplex PCR; in TCRdb, only in-frame clones are kept and a portion is missing. The sample consists of over 75,000 clones, approximately 91% of them appearing once. Sequenced input: PBMCs. The source is a man aged 25-45 years in good health and CMV-seronegative. CDR3s include the opening cysteine and the closing phenylalanine or tryptophan. A D gene is named only where the DNA matches it firmly. The size entry is marked missing in some rows and otherwise reads once, few, many or a size class.

DNA,CDR3,D,J,size,V
TGTGCCAGCAGTTTAAACCCAGGGATCTACGAGCAGTACTTC,CASSLNPGIYEQYF,-,TRBJ2-7,few,TRBV27
TGTGCCAGCAGTGAATATTACCCCCAGGGTACGTCTGTAGGGCAGTTCTTC,CASSEYYPQGTSVGQFF,-,TRBJ2-1,once,TRBV25-1
TGTGCCAGCATTGAACAGGCCTACGAGCAGTACTTC,CASIEQAYEQYF,-,TRBJ2-7,-,TRBV2
TGTGCCAGCAGCTTACAGGTGTCTGGAAACACCATATATTTT,CASSLQVSGNTIYF,-,TRBJ1-3,-,TRBV11-2
TGTGCCAGCAGCTTATGGAGGGGGACTAGCGGCATGACTAGCACAGATACGCAGTATTTT,CASSLWRGTSGMTSTDTQYF,TRBD2,TRBJ2-3,-,TRBV7-3
TGTGCCAGCAGTGAGATCAGGGGGACCTACGAGCAGTACTTC,CASSEIRGTYEQYF,TRBD1,TRBJ2-7,-,TRBV2
TGCGCCAGCAGCCACGACGGGACAGGGACCACCGGGGAGCTGTTTTTT,CASSHDGTGTTGELFF,TRBD1,TRBJ2-2,-,TRBV4-1
TGTGCCAGTAGTATAGGCGGGCGGCTGTCAGAGACCCAGTACTTC,CASSIGGRLSETQYF,-,TRBJ2-5,-,TRBV19
TGCAGCGTTGTACTAGCGATTTCCGGGGAGCTGTTTTTT,CSVVLAISGELFF,TRBD2,TRBJ2-2,-,TRBV29-1
TGTGCCAGCAGTGAAGGGGGCTCCTACAATGAGCAGTTCTTC,CASSEGGSYNEQFF,-,TRBJ2-1,-,TRBV6-4
TGTGCCACCAGCAGAGATCGGGGCAGGGGCGGCAATCAGCCCCAGCATTTT,CATSRDRGRGGNQPQHF,-,TRBJ1-5,-,TRBV15
TGTGCCAGCAGCTGGACACCTTCAACTAATGAAAAACTGTTTTTT,CASSWTPSTNEKLFF,-,TRBJ1-4,-,TRBV5-6
TGTGCCAGCAGTATGGGAGGGGAGAACACTGAAGCTTTCTTT,CASSMGGENTEAFF,-,TRBJ1-1,-,TRBV2
TGCAGCGTTGAGAGCTGGACTTGGAACACTGAAGCTTTCTTT,CSVESWTWNTEAFF,-,TRBJ1-1,-,TRBV29-1
TGTGCCAGTAGTATAGATTTGCCTAGCGGGAGTACGCGGGATGAGCAGTTCTTC,CASSIDLPSGSTRDEQFF,TRBD2,TRBJ2-1,-,TRBV19
TGTGCCAGCAGCGAAAACGGGAGGCGGAACACCGGGGAGCTGTTTTTT,CASSENGRRNTGELFF,TRBD2,TRBJ2-2,-,TRBV6-1
TGTGCCAGCAGCTTATTTCCTCTCAGGTGGATTAACAATGAGCAGTTCTTC,CASSLFPLRWINNEQFF,-,TRBJ2-1,-,TRBV7-9
TGCAGTGCTAATGTCCGGGGGGAGCAGTTCTTC,CSANVRGEQFF,-,TRBJ2-1,-,TRBV20-1
TGTGCCTGGAGTGTAACAGGGGGCAACTATGGCTACACCTTC,CAWSVTGGNYGYTF,TRBD1,TRBJ1-2,-,TRBV30
TGTGCCAGCAGTTTATCGGGCCTAAGCCAAACCTACGAGCAGTACTTC,CASSLSGLSQTYEQYF,-,TRBJ2-7,-,TRBV27
TGTGCCAGCAGATCAGGGAATCCTAGCACAGATACGCAGTATTTT,CASRSGNPSTDTQYF,-,TRBJ2-3,-,TRBV6-1
TGTGCCAGCAGCTTCTCCGGGAAATCCTACGAGCAGTACTTC,CASSFSGKSYEQYF,-,TRBJ2-7,-,TRBV5-6
TGCGCCAGCAGCCGAGGGACAGGACAGATGTCCCGGGGCTACACCTTC,CASSRGTGQMSRGYTF,TRBD1,TRBJ1-2,-,TRBV5-1
TGTGCCAGCAGTGAACAGGGCCTCTATAATTCACCCCTCCACTTT,CASSEQGLYNSPLHF,-,TRBJ1-6,-,TRBV2
TGCGCCAGCAGCTTGGATGTAGGGGGCCGAGGAGAGACCCAGTACTTC,CASSLDVGGRGETQYF,TRBD1,TRBJ2-5,once,TRBV5-1
TGCGCCAGCAGCCAAGCTAGCGGGAATGAGCAGTTCTTC,CASSQASGNEQFF,TRBD2,TRBJ2-1,-,TRBV4-1
TGTGCCAGCAGCCAACCTACTACAGATACGCAGTATTTT,CASSQPTTDTQYF,-,TRBJ2-3,-,TRBV4-2